This TCR beta chain was identified during a study of blood T cell repertoires in COVID-19. Study overall: T cells, B-cell-depleted T cells, or PBMCs supplied cDNA or gDNA.

V was pared by 0 bases and J by 5 bases, with 16 bases between. Germline V gene sequence: CDR1 ENHRY, CDR2 SYGVKD. This CDR3 is 16 amino acids long. The table came from immunoSEQ multiplex PCR; TCRdb's copy has only in-frame clones and leaves some out. This sample carries about 140,000 clones, around four fifths of them seen once, and the ten largest clones take over 5%. The clonotype comes from a woman aged 45-65 years who had recovered from COVID-19. The rearrangement links TRBV10-3 to TRBJ1-1; D might be TRBD1 (5 bases). What was sequenced was PBMCs or T cells enriched from blood (not recorded which). The CDR3 DNA reads as TGTGCCATCAGTGAGTCGAGCGGGGGTAAACGGACTGAAGCTTTCTTT. It specifies CAISESSGGKRTEAFF.